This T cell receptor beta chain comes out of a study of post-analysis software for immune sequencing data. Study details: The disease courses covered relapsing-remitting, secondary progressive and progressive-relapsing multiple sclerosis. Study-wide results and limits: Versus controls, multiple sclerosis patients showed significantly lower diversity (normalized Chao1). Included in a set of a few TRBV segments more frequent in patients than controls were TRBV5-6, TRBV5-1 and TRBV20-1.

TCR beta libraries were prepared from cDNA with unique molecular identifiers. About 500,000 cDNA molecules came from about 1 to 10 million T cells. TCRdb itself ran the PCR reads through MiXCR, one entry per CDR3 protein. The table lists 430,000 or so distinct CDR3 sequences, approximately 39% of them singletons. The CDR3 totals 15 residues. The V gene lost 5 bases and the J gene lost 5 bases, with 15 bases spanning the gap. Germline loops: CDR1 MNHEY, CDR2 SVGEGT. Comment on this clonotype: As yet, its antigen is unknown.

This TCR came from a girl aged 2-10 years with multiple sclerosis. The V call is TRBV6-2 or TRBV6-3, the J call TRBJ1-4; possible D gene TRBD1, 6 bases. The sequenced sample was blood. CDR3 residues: CASSGLRDKNEKLFF. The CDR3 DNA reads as TGTGCCAGCAGTGGCCTCCGGGACAAAAATGAAAAACTGTTTTTT.